These 30 T cell receptor beta chains came from one sample sequenced in a study of cytomegalovirus exposure and HLA in healthy donors. Some clones are missing from TCRdb's copy, which holds only in-frame ones; the method was immunoSEQ multiplex PCR. The repertoire holds approximately 220,000 clones, with 80% to 85% as singletons. Sequencing was carried out using PBMCs. These receptors all come from a woman younger than 45 in good health and CMV-seropositive.

This clone was found once. V and J are TRBV4-2 and TRBJ1-2, with D possibly matching TRBD1 (5 bases). CDR1 is LGHNA, CDR2 YNFKEQ, per germline. The CDR3 is made up of 15 amino acids. Trimming cost V 0 bases and J 2 bases, with 10 bases left between them. This CDR3 reads CASSQDVGENYGYTF. CDR3 nucleotide sequence: TGTGCCAGCAGCCAAGATGTGGGGGAAAACTATGGCTACACCTTC.

This clone was observed once. The V gene is TRBV6-5, the J gene TRBJ1-5; D may be TRBD1 (5 bases). V was cut by 2 bases and J by 7 bases, with 12 bases left in between. Germline values: CDR1 MNHEY, CDR2 SVGAGI. The CDR3 is made up of 14 amino acids. As DNA, the CDR3 is TGTGCCAGCAGTTACGGGGGGGTAGAGCAGCCCCAGCATTTT. It is translated as CASSYGGVEQPQHF.

V is TRBV9 and J is TRBJ2-1; 12 bases fit TRBD2. The CDR3 is made up of 17 amino acids. Trimming cost V 2 bases and J 3 bases; bases outside gene matches: 6. Germline CDR1 SGDLS, CDR2 YYNGEE. This chain's CDR3 is CASSVRLAGDLYNEQFF. In DNA, the CDR3 is TGTGCCAGCAGCGTGAGACTAGCGGGAGACCTCTACAATGAGCAGTTCTTC.

The chain uses TRBV15 and TRBJ2-1; D not resolved. This CDR3 spans 14 amino acids. Germline V gene sequence: CDR1 LNHNV, CDR2 YYDKDF (reference sequence). Trimming took 3 bases from V and 9 from J, leaving 15 bases between them. The CDR3 loop reads CATSSELKVGEQFF. The CDR3 DNA follows: TGTGCCACCAGCAGTGAACTTAAGGTTGGTGAGCAGTTCTTC.

V usage is TRBV27 and J usage is TRBJ1-5; a possible D gene is TRBD1 (6 bases). The V end was cut by 5 bases, the J end by 0 bases, with 17 bases between. CDR3 size: 17 residues. CDR1 is MNHEY and CDR2 is SMNVEV in the germline V gene (reference sequence). The CDR3 region is CASSKTGTSYSNQPQHF. The CDR3 coding sequence is TGTGCCAGCAGTAAAACCGGGACATCTTATAGCAATCAGCCCCAGCATTTT.

This clone has just one count. The J gene is TRBJ2-7, the V gene TRBV10-3; tentatively, D is TRBD1 (6 bases). Germline V gives CDR1 ENHRY, CDR2 SYGVKD. The CDR3 runs to 16 residues. The V end lost 0 bases, the J end lost 5 bases, and 17 bases lay between the germline ends. The CDR3 region has the DNA TGTGCCATCAGTGAGTCGAAAGAGGCCAGGGGAAACGAGCAGTACTTC. Amino acid sequence: CAISESKEARGNEQYF.

The chain recombines TRBV5-6 with TRBJ2-7; the match to TRBD2 covers 10 bases. In germline, CDR1 is SGHDT, CDR2 YYEEEE. The CDR3 extends over 14 amino acids. J was trimmed by 7 bases and V by 4 bases; bases with no gene match: 8. Written as DNA, the CDR3 is TGTGCCAGCAGCGACTACAGCGGGAGGGCGGAGCAGTACTTC. Translating it yields CASSDYSGRAEQYF.

CDR3 residues: CASSLITTNEKLFF. For the CDR3, the DNA is TGTGCCAGCAGTTTGATAACAACTAATGAAAAACTGTTTTTT. The chain recombines TRBV28 with TRBJ1-4; D ambiguous. Per germline, CDR1 MDHEN and CDR2 SYDVKM. Between the trimmed V and J ends, which lost 3 bases and 0 bases, there was a span of 5 bases. The CDR3 spans 14 residues.

The chain joins TRBV27 to TRBJ1-1; 9 nucleotides line up with TRBD1. Germline CDR1 is MNHEY and CDR2 is SMNVEV (reference sequence). The junction had 12 bases not matched to a gene; V was cut back by 5 bases and J by 8 bases. This CDR3 comprises 15 residues. CDR3 in DNA: TGTGCCAGCAGTGCACCGGGACAGGGTAAATTGGAAGCTTTCTTT. Amino acids: CASSAPGQGKLEAFF.

CDR3 in DNA: TGTGCCAGCAGTTCGCTCCTTGGGACGATGGGAGATCAAAACATTCAGTACTTC. It codes for CASSSLLGTMGDQNIQYF. The gene calls are TRBV28 and TRBJ2-4; either TRBD1 or TRBD2 may fit D (5 bases each). Trimming stripped 4 bases from V and 5 bases from J, with 24 bases between. The CDR3 extends over 18 amino acids. The V gene's germline CDR1 is MDHEN and CDR2 SYDVKM. Full variable domain (outside the CDR3, taken from reference TRBV28 and TRBJ2-4): DVKVTQSSRYLVKRTGEKVFLECVQDMDHENMFWYRQDPGLGLRLIYFSYDVKMKEKGDIPEGYSVSREKKERFSLILESASTNQTSMYLCASSSLLGTMGDQNIQYFGAGTRLSVL.

V gene TRBV5-1 combines with J gene TRBJ1-1; possible D gene TRBD1, 6 bases. Germline values: CDR1 SGHRS, CDR2 YFSETQ. V lost 4 bases and J 7 bases, leaving 20 bases between the germline ends. The CDR3 loop spans 15 amino acids. CDR3 nucleotide sequence: TGCGCCAGCAGCATCACGGGGGCAACAGGGTATGAAGCTTTCTTT. It yields the protein CASSITGATGYEAFF.

This chain links TRBV18 with TRBJ2-2; a weak D match, TRBD1 (6 bases). This CDR3 has 17 amino acids. CDR1 and CDR2 (germline): KGHSH, LQKENI. V lost 5 bases, J lost 5 bases, and 21 bases lay in between. CDR3 protein: CASSVNPPGQKTGELFF. DNA for the CDR3: TGTGCCAGCTCAGTAAATCCGCCGGGACAAAAGACCGGGGAGCTGTTTTTT.

The chain recombines TRBV6-5 with TRBJ2-6, with D perhaps matching TRBD1 (6 bases). V was shortened by 4 bases and J by 0 bases, with 7 bases between the two germline ends. CDR3 length: 15 amino acids. Germline loops: CDR1 MNHEY, CDR2 SVGAGI. This chain's CDR3 is CASSWDNSGANVLTF. The CDR3 DNA reads as TGTGCCAGCAGTTGGGACAACTCTGGGGCCAACGTCCTGACTTTC.

The V gene is TRBV19, the J gene TRBJ1-1, with D unclear. Germline values: CDR1 LNHDA, CDR2 SQIVND (reference sequence). Trimming pared 7 bases from V and 1 base from J, leaving 10 bases between. There are 13 residues in the CDR3. In DNA, the CDR3 is TGTGCCAGTATATTAAGCCCGAACACTGAAGCTTTCTTT. Translation: CASILSPNTEAFF.

The rearrangement links TRBV30 to TRBJ2-5; 10 bases line up with TRBD2. Germline loops: CDR1 GTSNPN, CDR2 SVGIG (reference sequence). This CDR3 is 14 amino acids long. V was clipped by 0 bases and J by 4 bases; unmatched bases: 2. CDR3 nucleotides: TGTGCCTGGAGTGTACTAGCGGGGACAGAGACCCAGTACTTC. As protein: CAWSVLAGTETQYF. The full variable domain, in which reference TRBV30 and TRBJ2-5 provide the parts outside the CDR3, is SQTIHQWPATLVQPVGSPLSLECTVEGTSNPNLYWYRQAAGRGLQLLFYSVGIGQISSEVPQNLSASRPQDRQFILSSKKLLLSDSGFYLCAWSVLAGTETQYFGPGTRLLVL.

The chain carries TRBV28 and TRBJ2-3; 8 bases line up with TRBD2. Losses at the gene ends were 6 bases for V and 6 bases for J; bases not matched to a gene: 11. The CDR3 spans 15 residues. Germline assignment: CDR1 MDHEN and CDR2 SYDVKM. This chain's CDR3 is CASSPGGAFSDTQYF. The CDR3 nucleotides read TGTGCCAGCAGCCCCGGGGGGGCGTTCTCGGATACGCAGTATTTT.

The chain joins TRBV19 to TRBJ1-2; D remains ambiguous. Between the trimmed V and J ends, which lost 3 bases and 4 bases, there was a span of 24 bases. CDR3 length equals 18 residues. Germline V gene data show CDR1 as LNHDA and CDR2 as SQIVND (reference sequence). CDR3 sequence (DNA): TGTGCCAGTAGTATCGCCCTGGGTGGTCAAGGCCGGAGCTATGGCTACACCTTC. This encodes CASSIALGGQGRSYGYTF.

Remarks on this clone: In this CDR3 the conserved last residue, phenylalanine or tryptophan, is missing, so a read error is likely. The chain carries TRBV30 and TRBJ1-2, with 7 bases aligning to TRBD1. This CDR3 spans 15 amino acids. V lost 7 bases to trimming and J lost 0 bases; unmatched junction nucleotides: 11. From germline, CDR1 is GTSNPN and CDR2 SVGIG (reference sequence). The CDR3 loop reads CASRRAGTANYGYTS. The DNA for the CDR3 is TGTGCCTCCCGGCGTGCAGGGACAGCTAACTATGGCTACACCTCC.

In regard to this clone: The sample carries other DNA sequences with the same CDR3. The chain combines TRBV30 with TRBJ1-1; D gene unclear. The CDR3 is 12 residues long. Germline CDR1 GTSNPN, CDR2 SVGIG (reference sequence). V was pared by 1 base and J by 2 bases, with 5 bases between. The CDR3 here is CAWSALNTEAFF. The CDR3 DNA reads as TGTGCCTGGAGTGCCCTTAACACTGAAGCTTTCTTT.

This chain connects TRBV4-3 to TRBJ2-7; D is perhaps TRBD1 (6 bases). Germline CDR1 and CDR2: LGHNA and YSLEER. V was clipped by 1 base and J by 1 base, with 11 bases between them. The CDR3 loop spans 15 amino acids. The CDR3 DNA sequence: TGCGCCAGCAGCCAAGTAATCGACAGGTCCTACGAGCAGTACTTC. This codes for CASSQVIDRSYEQYF.

The J gene is TRBJ1-1, the V gene TRBV4-1; unclear D gene. CDR1 and CDR2 from the germline V gene are MGHRA and YSYEKL. The CDR3 loop spans 13 amino acids. With 1 base removed from V and 7 bases from J, the gap between germline ends came to 10 bases. The CDR3 protein is CASSQGWGNEAFF. DNA for the CDR3: TGCGCCAGCAGCCAAGGTTGGGGAAATGAAGCTTTCTTT.

The V gene is TRBV27, the J gene TRBJ2-7; the D gene is possibly TRBD1 (6 bases). Germline CDR1 and CDR2: MNHEY and SMNVEV (reference sequence). V dropped 5 bases and J dropped 2 bases, with 19 bases sitting between them. The CDR3 spans 16 residues. CDR3 nucleotides: TGTGCCAGCAGTAGTCCATCCAGGGGCCCAACCTACGAGCAGTACTTC. It encodes CASSSPSRGPTYEQYF.

This clone was seen more than once but under ten times. This sequence joins TRBV30 and TRBJ2-2; 8 bases fit TRBD1. Germline values: CDR1 GTSNPN, CDR2 SVGIG (reference sequence). The CDR3 loop spans 16 amino acids. Losses at the gene ends were 1 base for V and 6 bases for J; bases not matched to a gene: 10. Here the CDR3 reads CAWSGISSQGAGELFF. The CDR3 coding sequence is TGTGCCTGGAGTGGTATATCATCACAGGGGGCCGGGGAGCTGTTTTTT.

CDR3 nucleotide sequence: TGTGCCAGCAGTTTGTCGAGACTAGCGGGAGGGTCCTACGAGCAGTACTTC. Encoded protein: CASSLSRLAGGSYEQYF. This rearrangement joins TRBV28 to TRBJ2-7; TRBD2 matches 14 bases. Germline loops: CDR1 MDHEN, CDR2 SYDVKM. J was trimmed by 1 base and V by 3 bases; bases with no gene match: 5. CDR3 length: 17 amino acids. Full variable domain (remainder filled in from reference TRBV28 and TRBJ2-7): DVKVTQSSRYLVKRTGEKVFLECVQDMDHENMFWYRQDPGLGLRLIYFSYDVKMKEKGDIPEGYSVSREKKERFSLILESASTNQTSMYLCASSLSRLAGGSYEQYFGPGTRLTVT.

The chain combines TRBV6-5 with TRBJ2-7; 9 bases match TRBD2. V lost 4 bases, J lost 2 bases, and 6 bases stayed unmatched. This CDR3 contains 15 residues. Germline CDR1 reads MNHEY; CDR2 reads SVGAGI. DNA for the CDR3: TGTGCCAGCAGTTTGACTAGCGGAGATGCCTACGAGCAGTACTTC. Protein product: CASSLTSGDAYEQYF.

J is TRBJ1-1 and V is TRBV28; D is uncertain. In germline, CDR1 is MDHEN, CDR2 SYDVKM. V gave up 7 bases and J gave up 1 base, with 7 bases separating them. The CDR3 spans 12 residues. This CDR3 reads CASNPGNTEAFF. CDR3 DNA: TGTGCCAGCAATCCGGGGAACACTGAAGCTTTCTTT. Complete variable domain (other parts from reference TRBV28 and TRBJ1-1): DVKVTQSSRYLVKRTGEKVFLECVQDMDHENMFWYRQDPGLGLRLIYFSYDVKMKEKGDIPEGYSVSREKKERFSLILESASTNQTSMYLCASNPGNTEAFFGQGTRLTVV.

J is TRBJ1-3 and V is TRBV9, with D perhaps TRBD1 (6 bases). The length of the CDR3 is 15 residues. V lost 2 bases to trimming and J lost 4 bases, with 13 bases between them. Per the germline V gene, CDR1 is SGDLS and CDR2 is YYNGEE. CDR3 protein: CASSVQGTVGNTIYF. The CDR3 DNA reads TGTGCCAGCAGCGTTCAGGGGACCGTCGGAAACACCATATATTTT.

The chain carries TRBV5-6 and TRBJ1-3; perhaps TRBD1 as D (5 bases). Per the germline V gene, CDR1 is SGHDT and CDR2 is YYEEEE. V dropped 0 bases and J dropped 9 bases, with 10 bases sitting between them. CDR3 length: 13 residues. The DNA for the CDR3 is TGTGCCAGCAGCTTGGGAGGGGTCGGCACCATATATTTT. Its translation is CASSLGGVGTIYF.

The chain links TRBV28 to TRBJ2-1, with TRBD1 identical over 8 bases. The J segment lost 5 bases and the V segment lost 2 bases, leaving 11 bases of the junction unmatched. Germline V gene lookup returns CDR1 MDHEN and CDR2 SYDVKM. The CDR3 extends over 17 amino acids. CDR3 region: CASSLISLQGADNEQFF. The CDR3 DNA follows: TGTGCCAGCAGTTTAATTTCCCTGCAGGGGGCCGACAATGAGCAGTTCTTC.

V is TRBV4-1 and J is TRBJ1-2; weak D call: TRBD1 (5 bases). CDR1 is MGHRA, CDR2 YSYEKL, per germline. This CDR3 contains 12 residues. V lost 1 base, J lost 5 bases, and 5 bases lay in between. The CDR3: CASSQAGYGYTF. The DNA for the CDR3 is TGCGCCAGCAGCCAAGCAGGGTATGGCTACACCTTC.